This T cell receptor (beta chain) was recovered during a study of cytomegalovirus exposure and HLA in healthy donors. Study-level results: Most CMV-associated TCR beta chains appeared HLA-restricted in a later analysis. Reports indicated that the classifier achieved high specificity and sensitivity in diagnosing cytomegalovirus status. Researchers counted around 180 TCR beta chains as cytomegalovirus-associated.

PCR primers comprised 60 Vbeta and 13 Jbeta primers. Here immunoSEQ multiplex PCR was the method, and the copy in TCRdb shows in-frame clones only, minus some. Altogether some 200,000 clones are present, around 80% being singletons, with the ten largest covering approximately 2%. On this clone: Its antigen is unknown.

Trimming stripped 2 bases from V and 8 bases from J, with 22 bases between. The CDR3 contains 17 residues. In germline, CDR1 is MRHNA, CDR2 SNTAGT. This TCR was sampled from a woman between 25 and 40 years old in good health and CMV-seropositive. The rearrangement joins TRBV6-4 to TRBJ1-5; D is possibly TRBD1 (5 bases). Sample: PBMCs. The CDR3 loop is CASSDPLRPWGREPQHF. CDR3 DNA: TGTGCCAGCAGTGACCCTCTTAGGCCCTGGGGGAGGGAGCCCCAGCATTTT.